One and the same sample provided the 24 T cell receptor beta chains below, sequenced in a study of OX40 agonist ivuxolimab in advanced cancers. The method was immunoSEQ multiplex PCR; TCRdb's version includes in-frame clones alone and lacks a portion of them. There are 36,000 or so clones in the sample; about 81% occur only once, and approximately 21% lies in the top ten. This specimen consisted of CD4+ or CD8+ T cells sorted from blood, obtained in a trial of the OX40 agonist ivuxolimab. The receptors were sampled from an adult with an advanced solid tumor such as melanoma, head and neck, liver or kidney cancer.

The chain links TRBV28 to TRBJ1-2; 9 nucleotides match TRBD1. CDR1 is MDHEN and CDR2 is SYDVKM in the germline V gene. The CDR3 consists of 14 residues. The junction had 10 bases not matched to a gene; V was cut back by 6 bases and J by 8 bases. As DNA, the CDR3 is TGTGCCAGCAGCGAGGGGGACAGGGTACACGGCTACACCTTC. Its translation: CASSEGDRVHGYTF.

The chain joins TRBV5-4 to TRBJ1-3, with D perhaps TRBD1 (5 bases). With 2 bases removed from V and 0 bases from J, the gap between germline ends came to 12 bases. This CDR3 spans 16 amino acids. Germline V CDR1 and CDR2: SGHNT, YYREEE (reference sequence). CDR3 sequence: CASSLAGLNSGNTIYF. The CDR3 region has the DNA TGTGCCAGCAGCTTAGCGGGACTCAACTCTGGAAACACCATATATTTT.

The chain joins TRBV7-6 to TRBJ2-6; 10 bases fit TRBD1. Trimming at V came to 5 bases and at J to 4 bases, leaving 11 bases not matched to a gene. Germline lookup yields CDR1 SGHVS and CDR2 FNYEAQ. CDR3 size: 18 residues. CDR3: CASSARPGTGAGANVLTF. DNA for the CDR3: TGTGCCAGCAGCGCCCGTCCCGGGACAGGGGCCGGGGCCAACGTCCTGACTTTC.

This clone was picked up one time. This chain links TRBV30 with TRBJ1-2, with 9 nucleotides matching TRBD1. Trimming removed 0 bases from V and 5 bases from J; junction bases left unmatched: 4. The CDR3 is 14 residues long. Germline CDR1 reads GTSNPN; CDR2 reads SVGIG (reference sequence). The chain's CDR3 is CAWSVTGGVYGYTF. DNA for the CDR3: TGTGCCTGGAGTGTAACAGGGGGCGTTTATGGCTACACCTTC.

V is TRBV6-5 and J is TRBJ1-2; D is uncertain. Trimming pared 4 bases from V and 4 bases from J, leaving 10 bases between. This CDR3 comprises 13 residues. Germline V CDR1 and CDR2: MNHEY, SVGAGI. CDR3 sequence: CASSSVTAYGYTF. In DNA, the CDR3 is TGTGCCAGCAGTTCCGTAACAGCCTATGGCTACACCTTC.

The rearrangement uses TRBV6-5 and TRBJ2-1, with D possibly being TRBD1 or TRBD2 (6 bases each). The CDR3 is made up of 16 amino acids. Looked up from germline, CDR1 is MNHEY and CDR2 is SVGAGI. The V end was cut by 1 base, the J end by 7 bases, with 17 bases between. CDR3 coding DNA: TGTGCCAGCAGTTACTACCCACCTCCGGGGGCAAATGAGCAGTTCTTC. Protein sequence: CASSYYPPPGANEQFF.

The rearrangement links TRBV6-6 to TRBJ2-4, with 8 bases aligning to TRBD1. The CDR3 has 14 residues. The J segment lost 8 bases and the V segment lost 6 bases, leaving 9 bases of the junction unmatched. Germline lookup yields CDR1 MNHNY and CDR2 SVGAGI (reference sequence). The CDR3 reads CASRPQGATDIQYF. CDR3 coding DNA: TGTGCCAGCAGACCTCAGGGGGCGACGGACATTCAGTACTTC.

This clone was seen a handful of times. The chain uses TRBV5-1 and TRBJ2-7, with a weak D call TRBD2 (5 bases). Per germline, CDR1 SGHRS and CDR2 YFSETQ. The ends were cut back, 6 bases at V and 4 bases at J, with 20 bases in the middle. The CDR3 is 15 residues long. The CDR3 DNA is TGCGCCAGCACCACTGGTAGCGAATTAGGGTACGAGCAGTACTTC. It codes for CASTTGSELGYEQYF.

The rearrangement joins TRBV6-6 to TRBJ2-3; no clear D gene. Germline-derived CDR1 and CDR2 are MNHNY and SVGAGI (reference sequence). V gave up 10 bases and J gave up 0 bases, with 8 bases separating them. The CDR3 is made up of 12 amino acids. CDR3 in DNA: TGTGCCACCGCCCCCAGCACAGATACGCAGTATTTT. As protein: CATAPSTDTQYF.

This chain joins TRBV4-2 and TRBJ2-1, with D possibly called TRBD1 or TRBD2 (5 bases each). The CDR3 runs to 14 residues. V lost 0 bases to trimming and J lost 10 bases, with 13 bases between them. Germline CDR1 LGHNA, CDR2 YNFKEQ. The CDR3 reads CASSQDMGPGEQFF. The CDR3 DNA reads as TGTGCCAGCAGCCAAGACATGGGGCCGGGGGAGCAGTTCTTC.

V is TRBV6-5 and J is TRBJ1-3; a weak D match, TRBD1 (6 bases). CDR1 and CDR2 (germline): MNHEY, SVGAGI. The ends were cut back, 6 bases at V and 5 bases at J, with 14 bases in the middle. This CDR3 spans 14 amino acids. CDR3 protein: CASSRTGSRNTIYF. CDR3 sequence (DNA): TGTGCCAGCAGCCGAACAGGGTCTAGAAACACCATATATTTT.

The V call is TRBV11-2, the J call TRBJ2-2; D unresolved. V lost 1 base to trimming and J lost 6 bases, with 3 bases between them. The CDR3 is 12 amino acids. CDR1 SGHAT and CDR2 FQNNGV come from the germline V gene. CDR3 in amino acids: CASSLGAGELFF. DNA for the CDR3: TGTGCCAGCAGCTTAGGCGCCGGGGAGCTGTTTTTT.

This clone appeared a single time. The chain couples TRBV28 to TRBJ2-6; D is unclear. V shed 5 bases and J shed 0 bases, with 11 bases lying between them. Looked up from germline, CDR1 is MDHEN and CDR2 is SYDVKM. The CDR3 runs 16 residues. CDR3 coding DNA: TGTGCCAGCAGTCCGGGCCGGACCTCTGGGGCCAACGTCCTGACTTTC. Its translation is CASSPGRTSGANVLTF.

The rearrangement links TRBV7-3 to TRBJ2-2, with TRBD2 matching over 9 bases. The CDR3 totals 16 residues. The germline V gene encodes CDR1 SGHTA and CDR2 FQGTGA. With V trimmed by 4 bases and J by 5 bases, 8 bases remained unmatched. CDR3 in DNA: TGTGCCAGCAGCTCGGCGGGAGGGATGTCGACCGGGGAGCTGTTTTTT. Amino acids: CASSSAGGMSTGELFF.

This clone has only one observation. The chain has TRBV10-3 and TRBJ1-1, with D tentatively TRBD1 (5 bases). Germline CDR1 reads ENHRY; CDR2 reads SYGVKD. Deletions cut 3 bases from V and 1 base from J, with 9 bases between. The CDR3 is 14 amino acids. CDR3: CAISERGGNTEAFF. The CDR3 coding sequence is TGTGCCATCAGTGAAAGGGGAGGGAACACTGAAGCTTTCTTT.

This sequence joins TRBV2 and TRBJ2-1; 13 positions agree with TRBD2. Trimming at V came to 7 bases and at J to 7 bases, leaving 10 bases not matched to a gene. Germline CDR1 is SNHLY and CDR2 is FYNNEI. The CDR3 loop spans 16 amino acids. CDR3 sequence reads: CASNLPGLAGANEQFF. In DNA form, the CDR3 reads TGTGCCAGCAATCTACCCGGACTAGCGGGAGCGAATGAGCAGTTCTTC.

The chain employs TRBV7-9 and TRBJ1-1; D uncertain. V was pared by 2 bases and J by 3 bases, with 7 bases between. This CDR3 has 13 residues. Germline V gene data show CDR1 as SEHNR and CDR2 as FQNEAQ (reference sequence). The CDR3 protein is CASSLLGHTEAFF. CDR3 nucleotides: TGTGCCAGCAGCTTATTAGGGCACACTGAAGCTTTCTTT.

This clone turned up a few times. J is TRBJ1-1 and V is TRBV30, with unresolved D. V lost 1 base and J lost 11, with 14 bases in between. The CDR3 length is 12 residues. Germline V gives CDR1 GTSNPN, CDR2 SVGIG (reference sequence). CDR3 in amino acids: CAWSENPSPAFF. The DNA for the CDR3 is TGTGCCTGGAGTGAGAACCCATCTCCGGCTTTCTTT.

The chain has TRBV11-2 and TRBJ2-3, with 7 bases aligning to TRBD1. The CDR3 contains 14 residues. After removal of 0 bases from V and 4 bases from J, the junction contained 1 base not matched to a gene. From germline, CDR1 is SGHAT and CDR2 FQNNGV. The CDR3 DNA reads TGTGCCAGCAGCTTAGACAGGGGGTCAGATACGCAGTATTTT. Its translation is CASSLDRGSDTQYF. The full variable domain, in which reference TRBV11-2 and TRBJ2-3 provide the parts outside the CDR3, is EAGVAQSPRYKIIEKRQSVAFWCNPISGHATLYWYQQILGQGPKLLIQFQNNGVVDDSQLPKDRFSAERLKGVDSTLKIQPAKLEDSAVYLCASSLDRGSDTQYFGPGTRLTVL.

The J gene is TRBJ2-7, the V gene TRBV6-5, with TRBD2 matching 8 bases. The CDR3 spans 15 residues. The junction had 6 bases not matched to a gene; V was cut back by 3 bases and J by 2 bases. Germline V gives CDR1 MNHEY, CDR2 SVGAGI. The CDR3 bases are TGTGCCAGCAGTTATACGGGGGGGGCTGCCTACGAGCAGTACTTC. This gives the protein CASSYTGGAAYEQYF.

The rearrangement uses TRBV27 and TRBJ2-7; 10 positions agree with TRBD1. Losses at the gene ends were 4 bases for V and 4 bases for J; bases not matched to a gene: 7. The CDR3 has 15 residues. The V gene's germline CDR1 is MNHEY and CDR2 SMNVEV (reference sequence). CDR3 coding DNA: TGTGCCAGCAGTTCCCAGGGGACAGGGGCATACGAGCAGTACTTC. The encoded protein is CASSSQGTGAYEQYF.

This clone came up once. This chain links TRBV25-1 with TRBJ2-1; 9 positions match TRBD2. V gave up 2 bases and J gave up 1 base; unmatched junction bases: 6. Germline loops: CDR1 MGHDK, CDR2 SYGVNS. This CDR3 comprises 17 residues. For the CDR3, the DNA is TGTGCCAGCAGTGAACTCCGCGGGAGGGCTTCCTACAATGAGCAGTTCTTC. Protein product: CASSELRGRASYNEQFF.

This chain uses TRBV12-5 with TRBJ1-5; perhaps TRBD1 as D (5 bases). The V gene's germline CDR1 is LGHNT and CDR2 FRNRAP. This CDR3 is 16 amino acids long. Trimming took 5 bases from V and 0 from J, leaving 14 bases between them. The CDR3 loop is CASGDTGSYSNQPQHF. CDR3 bases: TGTGCTAGTGGTGACACAGGATCTTATAGCAATCAGCCCCAGCATTTT. Using reference TRBV12-5 and TRBJ1-5 for the parts outside the CDR3, the full variable domain is DARVTQTPRHKVTEMGQEVTMRCQPILGHNTVFWYRQTMMQGLELLAYFRNRAPLDDSGMPKDRFSAEMPDATLATLKIQPSEPRDSAVYFCASGDTGSYSNQPQHFGDGTRLSIL.

In its sample, this clone ranks as large (0.1 to 1%). Other DNA sequences in the same sample also yield this CDR3. The rearrangement links TRBV28 to TRBJ1-1; unclear D gene. The germline CDR1 and CDR2 sequences are MDHEN and SYDVKM. V gave up 5 bases and J gave up 2 bases, with 6 bases separating them. This CDR3 is 12 amino acids long. The CDR3 DNA sequence: TGTGCCAGCAGTCTCCCAAACACTGAAGCTTTCTTT. It codes for CASSLPNTEAFF.